What follows is one TCR beta chain and its context. The data are from a study of blood T cell repertoires in COVID-19. Trimming stripped 4 bases from V and 10 bases from J, with 12 bases between. CDR1 and CDR2 from the germline V gene are SGHDT and YYEEEE. The CDR3 runs to 12 residues. Only in-frame clones appear in the TCRdb table, and some are missing; sequencing was by immunoSEQ multiplex PCR. The repertoire holds roughly 500,000 clones, with more than 85% as singletons. The source material was PBMCs or T cells enriched from blood (not recorded which). This receptor was taken from a woman aged 55-75 years who had recovered from COVID-19. The chain couples TRBV5-6 to TRBJ2-1, with D perhaps matching TRBD1 (6 bases). CDR3 amino acids: CASSPQGAEQFF. The CDR3 coding sequence is TGTGCCAGCAGCCCACAGGGCGCCGAGCAGTTCTTC.